A selection of T cell receptor beta chains follows, all from one sample in a study of spatial heterogeneity in lung cancer. TCRdb reanalysed the 5' RACE reads using MiXCR and keeps one entry per CDR3 protein. Among under 20,000 distinct CDR3 sequences listed, 9% to 10% were seen once. The sample here was PBMCs, taken at follow-up. The source is a female donor with early-stage non-small cell lung cancer. The CDR3 runs from the conserved cysteine through the conserved F or W. Fields, in order: V gene, J gene, clone size, D gene, CDR3 DNA, CDR3 protein. A D gene is named only where the DNA matches it firmly. Clone sizes are given selectively: once, few, many, or a class where the clone is expanded.

V: TRBV7-8; J: TRBJ2-3; size: many; D: TRBD2; DNA: TGTGCCAGCAGCTTATGGGCGGGGGGCATGACAGATACGCAGTATTTT; CDR3: CASSLWAGGMTDTQYF
V: TRBV12-3/TRBV12-4; J: TRBJ2-7; size: many; D: NA; DNA: TGTGCCAGCAGTACGGACAGGGAGGGCTACGAGCAGTACTTC; CDR3: CASSTDREGYEQYF
V: TRBV5-1; J: TRBJ2-3; size: many; D: TRBD2; DNA: TGCGCCAGCAGCTTAGCGGGAGTTGACACAGATACGCAGTATTTT; CDR3: CASSLAGVDTDTQYF
V: TRBV6-5; J: TRBJ1-1; size: many; D: NA; DNA: TGTGCCAGCAGTTACTCACCAGGGAATAAAGCTTTCTTT; CDR3: CASSYSPGNKAFF
V: TRBV18; J: TRBJ2-5; size: few; D: TRBD1; DNA: TGTGCCAGCTCACCACCGTACAGGGGCCGGGAGACCCAGTACTTC; CDR3: CASSPPYRGRETQYF
V: TRBV5-1; J: TRBJ1-3; size: many; D: NA; DNA: TGCGCCAGCAGCTCGCGAGGACAGCGCTCTGGAAACACCATATATTTT; CDR3: CASSSRGQRSGNTIYF
V: TRBV24-1; J: TRBJ1-3; size: many; D: NA; DNA: TGTGCCACCAGTGATTCCACAGGAAACACCATATATTTT; CDR3: CATSDSTGNTIYF
V: TRBV28; J: TRBJ2-2; size: NA; D: NA; DNA: TGTGCCAGCAGACTAACCGCCGGGGAGCTGTTTTTT; CDR3: CASRLTAGELFF
V: TRBV18; J: TRBJ2-7; size: many; D: NA; DNA: TGTGCCAGCTCACCACCGTCACCTCCCTACGAGCAGTACTTC; CDR3: CASSPPSPPYEQYF
V: TRBV12-3/TRBV12-4; J: TRBJ2-3; size: many; D: TRBD1; DNA: TGTGCCAGCAGTCACGCAGGGGGCGCCCCCACAGATACGCAGTATTTT; CDR3: CASSHAGGAPTDTQYF
V: TRBV4-3; J: TRBJ2-3; size: few; D: NA; DNA: TGCGCCAGCAGCCAAGAGGCGGCGGGGCGAGATACGCAGTATTTT; CDR3: CASSQEAAGRDTQYF
V: TRBV5-4; J: TRBJ1-2; size: few; D: NA; DNA: TGTGCCAGCAGCTTGAGTAGCTCCTATGGCTACACCTTC; CDR3: CASSLSSSYGYTF
V: TRBV20-1; J: TRBJ2-5; size: NA; D: NA; DNA: TGCAGTGCCGAGGACAGAGAGACCCAGTACTTC; CDR3: CSAEDRETQYF
V: TRBV10-2; J: TRBJ1-6; size: many; D: TRBD1; DNA: TGCGCCAGCAGTGACAGGGGGAATTCACCCCTCCACTTT; CDR3: CASSDRGNSPLHF
V: TRBV7-2; J: TRBJ2-6; size: many; D: NA; DNA: TGTGCCAGCAGCTTTTTTGGGGCCAACGTCCTGACTTTC; CDR3: CASSFFGANVLTF
V: TRBV12-3/TRBV12-4; J: TRBJ2-7; size: many; D: NA; DNA: TGTGCCAGCAGGGAGACTTGGAGCTCCTACGAGCAGTACTTC; CDR3: CASRETWSSYEQYF
V: TRBV20-1; J: TRBJ2-3; size: many; D: NA; DNA: TGCAGTGCTAGAGATCTAGTAGCGGATGCCCACATACATACGCAGTATTTT; CDR3: CSARDLVADAHIHTQYF
V: TRBV6-5; J: TRBJ2-1; size: many; D: NA; DNA: TGTGCCAGCAGTGCTACTTGGGATAGTGAGCAGTTCTTC; CDR3: CASSATWDSEQFF
V: TRBV5-5; J: TRBJ1-1; size: many; D: NA; DNA: TGTGCCAGCAGATCCCACGAAGCTAGGTTCATGAACACTGAAGCTTTCTTT; CDR3: CASRSHEARFMNTEAFF
V: TRBV9; J: TRBJ2-7; size: many; D: NA; DNA: TGTGCCAGCAGCGTAGGACGGGAGTATGCCTACGAGCAGTACTTC; CDR3: CASSVGREYAYEQYF
V: TRBV30; J: TRBJ1-3; size: NA; D: NA; DNA: TGTGCCTGGAGGCGGGGGACGGCTGGAAACACCATATATTTT; CDR3: CAWRRGTAGNTIYF
V: TRBV12-3/TRBV12-4; J: TRBJ2-1; size: many; D: TRBD2; DNA: TGTGCCAGCAGGCCGGGGACTAGCGGGAGGGATGAGCAGTTCTTC; CDR3: CASRPGTSGRDEQFF
V: TRBV30; J: TRBJ2-5; size: many; D: NA; DNA: TGTGCCTGGAGTTTCAGGGTCGAGACCCAGTACTTC; CDR3: CAWSFRVETQYF
V: TRBV7-2; J: TRBJ2-1; size: many; D: TRBD1; DNA: TGTGCCAGCAGCTCAGGACAGGGGAACTACAATGAGCAGTTCTTC; CDR3: CASSSGQGNYNEQFF
V: TRBV23-1; J: TRBJ2-3; size: many; D: TRBD2; DNA: TGCGCCAGCAGTCCGCCTAGCGGGAACCTTCCCACAGATACGCAGTATTTT; CDR3: CASSPPSGNLPTDTQYF
V: TRBV5-1; J: TRBJ2-7; size: many; D: NA; DNA: TGCGCCAGCAGCTTGGGCTGGCCGGGACAATCATTGCAGTACTTC; CDR3: CASSLGWPGQSLQYF
V: TRBV2; J: TRBJ2-2; size: many; D: NA; DNA: TGTGCCAGCAGTGAACAGTGGGCCGGGGAGCTGTTTTTT; CDR3: CASSEQWAGELFF
V: TRBV28; J: TRBJ1-4; size: NA; D: TRBD1; DNA: TGTGCCAGCAGTTTAAGTTGGCAGGGGGGTTACGAAAAACTGTTTTTT; CDR3: CASSLSWQGGYEKLFF
V: TRBV7-7; J: TRBJ2-6; size: few; D: NA; DNA: TGTGCTAGCAGCTTAGGCCCCAGGGCTGGGGCCAACGTCCTGACTTTC; CDR3: CASSLGPRAGANVLTF